The 14 T cell receptor beta chains presented below share a single source sample, sequenced in a study of blood T cell repertoires in COVID-19. The data were produced by immunoSEQ multiplex PCR, yet TCRdb's version contains in-frame clones alone and is incomplete. Here the sample spans roughly 160,000 clones, around nine tenths being singletons. The sequenced sample consisted of peripheral blood. The receptor set was obtained from a man aged 45 to 65 with acute or convalescent COVID-19.

Note on this clone: This same CDR3 is encoded by further DNA sequences in the sample. The V gene is TRBV27, the J gene TRBJ2-1, with 8 positions matching TRBD1. CDR1 is MNHEY, CDR2 SMNVEV, per germline (reference sequence). With V trimmed by 5 bases and J by 0 bases, 3 bases remained unmatched. The CDR3 runs to 15 residues. CDR3 in DNA: TGTGCCAGCAGTCCCGGGACAGGCTCCTACAATGAGCAGTTCTTC. Translated: CASSPGTGSYNEQFF.

A single count supports this clone. The chain employs TRBV9 and TRBJ2-5, with TRBD1 matching 10 bases. The J segment lost 3 bases and the V segment lost 1 base, leaving 9 bases of the junction unmatched. This CDR3 has 17 residues. CDR1 is SGDLS and CDR2 is YYNGEE in the germline V gene. CDR3 loop: CASSVPRDRGREETQYF. The CDR3 DNA reads TGTGCCAGCAGCGTACCCCGGGACAGGGGACGGGAAGAGACCCAGTACTTC.

The chain employs TRBV9 and TRBJ2-7; the D is unclear. V dropped 0 bases and J dropped 3 bases, with 13 bases sitting between them. Germline V gene data show CDR1 as SGDLS and CDR2 as YYNGEE. CDR3 size: 15 residues. CDR3: CASSVAKNPVYEQYF. The CDR3 DNA sequence: TGTGCCAGCAGCGTAGCCAAGAACCCAGTCTACGAGCAGTACTTC.

The chain joins TRBV7-2 to TRBJ2-2; no firm D call. The CDR3 has 15 residues. Germline CDR1 is SGHTA and CDR2 is FQGNSA. V lost 3 bases to trimming and J lost 1 base, with 9 bases between them. CDR3 DNA: TGTGCCAGCAGCTTTGGCGGAGAGAACACCGGGGAGCTGTTTTTT. It codes for CASSFGGENTGELFF.

The chain has TRBV10-3 and TRBJ1-2; 9 nucleotides line up with TRBD1. Germline-derived CDR1 and CDR2 are ENHRY and SYGVKD. The V segment lost 11 bases and the J segment 5 bases; nucleotides outside the gene matches: 12. The CDR3 loop spans 14 amino acids. CDR3 protein: CAVRVETGGYGYTF. CDR3 DNA: TGTGCCGTCCGGGTGGAGACAGGGGGGTATGGCTACACCTTC.

The chain has TRBV5-1 and TRBJ2-1; D may be TRBD2 (6 bases). Germline CDR1 and CDR2: SGHRS and YFSETQ. The CDR3 is 16 residues long. The V and J ends lost 4 bases and 0 bases respectively, with 14 bases between them. The CDR3 nucleotides read TGCGCCAGCAGCCTGAGGGGAGGAAGCTCCTACAATGAGCAGTTCTTC. Residues: CASSLRGGSSYNEQFF.

The chain employs TRBV10-2 and TRBJ2-7; 7 nucleotides match TRBD2. The CDR3 totals 14 residues. Per germline, CDR1 WSHSY and CDR2 SAAADI. V lost 3 bases and J lost 7; bases outside the gene matches: 9. The CDR3 loop reads CASSDGRAPPEQYF. As DNA, the CDR3 is TGCGCCAGCAGTGATGGGAGGGCCCCTCCGGAGCAGTACTTC.

The V gene is TRBV27, the J gene TRBJ2-5; a weak D match, TRBD1 (5 bases). From germline, CDR1 is MNHEY and CDR2 SMNVEV (reference sequence). This CDR3 comprises 13 residues. V shed 8 bases and J shed 5 bases, with 15 bases lying between them. This CDR3 is CASAPLKGETQYF. The CDR3 nucleotides are TGTGCCAGCGCACCCCTCAAGGGGGAGACCCAGTACTTC.

This sequence joins TRBV19 and TRBJ1-4, with D maybe TRBD1 (6 bases). The V and J ends lost 4 bases and 7 bases respectively, with 16 bases between them. CDR3 length: 15 residues. CDR1 LNHDA and CDR2 SQIVND come from the germline V gene (reference sequence). The CDR3 is CASSNAASGVEKLFF. CDR3 DNA sequence: TGTGCCAGTAGTAATGCCGCGTCAGGGGTTGAAAAACTGTTTTTT. Drawing the rest from reference TRBV19 and TRBJ1-4, the complete variable domain is DGGITQSPKYLFRKEGQNVTLSCEQNLNHDAMYWYRQDPGQGLRLIYYSQIVNDFQKGDIAEGYSVSREKKESFPLTVTSAQKNPTAFYLCASSNAASGVEKLFFGSGTQLSVL.

The CDR3 sequence: CASSLEGSPEAFF. The CDR3 DNA reads TGCGCCAGCAGCCTGGAGGGGTCCCCTGAAGCTTTCTTT. The chain links TRBV5-1 to TRBJ1-1, with a tentative D call TRBD1 (5 bases). Germline V gene sequence: CDR1 SGHRS, CDR2 YFSETQ. Trimming took off 4 bases at V and 6 bases at J, with 13 bases between the two ends. The length of the CDR3 is 13 residues.

This chain connects TRBV9 to TRBJ2-2; TRBD2 matches 11 bases. In germline, CDR1 is SGDLS, CDR2 YYNGEE. This CDR3 is 16 amino acids long. V was clipped by 1 base and J by 6 bases; unmatched bases: 5. CDR3 residues: CASSVLVAGGAGELFF. The CDR3 DNA sequence: TGTGCCAGCAGCGTACTGGTAGCGGGAGGGGCCGGGGAGCTGTTTTTT.

The chain employs TRBV5-1 and TRBJ2-3, with a weak D call TRBD2 (5 bases). CDR3 length: 15 amino acids. Trimming left V 7 bases short and J 3 bases short, with 18 bases between. Looked up from germline, CDR1 is SGHRS and CDR2 is YFSETQ. The CDR3 sequence is CASRAPLDGTDTQYF. The CDR3 nucleotides read TGCGCCAGCCGGGCTCCACTAGACGGAACAGATACGCAGTATTTT. Full variable domain (remainder filled in from reference TRBV5-1 and TRBJ2-3): KAGVTQTPRYLIKTRGQQVTLSCSPISGHRSVSWYQQTPGQGLQFLFEYFSETQRNKGNFPGRFSGRQFSNSRSEMNVSTLELGDSALYLCASRAPLDGTDTQYFGPGTRLTVL.

The V and J genes are TRBV6-6 and TRBJ1-4; 11 positions match TRBD1. J gave up 8 bases and V 6 bases, and 5 bases lay outside the gene matches. The CDR3 is 14 residues long. Germline assignment: CDR1 MNHNY and CDR2 SVGAGI (reference sequence). CDR3 sequence reads: CASRTGTGGEKLFF. CDR3 coding DNA: TGTGCCAGCAGAACCGGGACAGGGGGGGAAAAACTGTTTTTT.

Only one count was recorded for this clone. J is TRBJ1-4 and V is TRBV15; D not resolved. The ends were cut back, 5 bases at V and 7 bases at J, with 11 bases in the middle. This CDR3 has 13 residues. Germline V gene lookup returns CDR1 LNHNV and CDR2 YYDKDF (reference sequence). The CDR3 nucleotides read TGTGCCACCAGCCTCCATAACAGTGAAAAACTGTTTTTT. Translation gives CATSLHNSEKLFF.